This TCR beta chain was identified during a study of cytomegalovirus exposure and HLA in healthy donors. Study in general: Roughly 77 million unique TCRs from HLA-typed donors made up an early data release. Across a few hundred genotyped donors, more than 75% landed in the Caucasian-associated ancestry cluster. Study results and limitations: A missense DCLRE1C variant was associated with V- and J-gene trimming of TCR beta chains in a later analysis, and an independent cohort replicated the association. CMV serostatus was the only immune exposure information that was available.

PCR amplification relied on 60 Vbeta primers (plus 13 Jbeta primers). Data came from immunoSEQ multiplex PCR; TCRdb stores just in-frame clones and leaves some out. Among 100,000 to 120,000 clones listed, around 85% were seen once. The CDR3 extends over 17 amino acids. The J segment lost 3 bases and the V segment lost 2 bases, leaving 9 bases of the junction unmatched. Germline V gene data show CDR1 as LNHDA and CDR2 as SQIVND (reference sequence). Points on this clone: Antigen unknown.

The TCR originated in a man in his thirties or forties in good health and CMV-seropositive. J is TRBJ1-2 and V is TRBV19, with 10 bases lining up with TRBD1. The sequenced sample was PBMCs. CDR3 bases: TGTGCCAGTAGTATACAGCCGGGACAGGGGTTTTACTATGGCTACACCTTC. Translation gives CASSIQPGQGFYYGYTF.